The 19 T cell receptor beta chains presented below share a single source sample, sequenced in a study of T-cell reconstitution after alpha-beta-depleted transplantation in children. A library of TCRbeta sequences, prepared with unique molecular identifiers, was generated. TCRdb reprocessed the PCR reads with MiXCR, giving one entry per CDR3 protein. The table lists approximately 150,000 distinct CDR3 sequences, more than 8% of them singletons. Sequences were derived from PBMCs, mostly from graft donor cells, sampled 180 days after TCRalphabeta/CD19-depleted stem cell transplant. These receptors all come from a female patient between 2 and 15 years old who had a stem cell transplant for congenital amegakaryocytic thrombocytopenia, so the T cells may come from the graft donor.

The chain is built from TRBV28 and TRBJ2-1, with 10 bases matching TRBD2. The CDR3 spans 16 residues. The V and J ends lost 0 bases and 9 bases, in that order; junction bases with no gene match: 8. Per germline, CDR1 MDHEN and CDR2 SYDVKM. In DNA, the CDR3 is TGTGCCAGCAGTTTATGGGCAGCGGGAGGGCCGAGTGAGCAGTTCTTC. Translated, it gives CASSLWAAGGPSEQFF.

This clonotype was recorded at least ten times. The chain joins TRBV20-1 to TRBJ1-6, with D maybe TRBD1 (5 bases). Germline V gene lookup returns CDR1 DFQATT and CDR2 SNEGSKA (reference sequence). The germline V and J ends were trimmed by 3 bases and 8 bases, with 14 bases remaining between them. This CDR3 has 14 residues. CDR3 nucleotides: TGCAGTGCTAGCCCCGGCAGGGTTGATTCACCCCTCCACTTT. Protein product: CSASPGRVDSPLHF.

In this sample, this clonotype turned up many times. In DNA form, the CDR3 reads TGCGCCAGCAACGCCGGCAGCCTAGCTGAAAAACTGTTTTTT. Translated, it gives CASNAGSLAEKLFF. The chain links TRBV4-1 to TRBJ1-4; D call uncertain. The CDR3 covers 14 residues. Trimming pared 7 bases from V and 7 bases from J, leaving 16 bases between. Germline V gene lookup returns CDR1 MGHRA and CDR2 YSYEKL.

This clonotype was picked up many times. This rearrangement joins TRBV10-3 to TRBJ1-4, with 7 bases lining up with TRBD1. V trimming: 4 bases; J trimming: 3 bases; junction bases outside the gene matches: 5. The CDR3 runs to 15 residues. CDR1 is ENHRY, CDR2 SYGVKD, per germline. The CDR3 sequence: CAISVDRSSNEKLFF. CDR3 bases: TGTGCCATCAGTGTGGACAGGTCGTCTAATGAAAAACTGTTTTTT.

This clonotype was seen a few times. The J gene is TRBJ2-1, the V gene TRBV4-2; unclear D gene. The CDR3 runs 17 residues. Germline V gene lookup returns CDR1 LGHNA and CDR2 YNFKEQ. V dropped 3 bases and J dropped 2 bases, with 17 bases sitting between them. CDR3 region: CASSQYIDPPAYNEQFF. The CDR3 DNA reads TGTGCCAGCAGCCAGTACATCGATCCACCCGCCTACAATGAGCAGTTCTTC.

This clonotype has a count of ten or more. V is TRBV20-1 and J is TRBJ2-7; 10 nucleotides match TRBD2. The V gene end was trimmed by 1 base and the J gene end by 6 bases; junction bases not matched to a gene: 6. The CDR3 extends over 14 amino acids. Germline values: CDR1 DFQATT, CDR2 SNEGSKA (reference sequence). The CDR3 region is CSARGLAGVVEQYF. The CDR3 region has the DNA TGCAGTGCTAGAGGGCTAGCGGGAGTTGTCGAGCAGTACTTC.

The V and J genes are TRBV16 and TRBJ1-4, with TRBD1 as a possible D gene (5 bases). Per the germline V gene, CDR1 is KGHSY and CDR2 is FQNENV. Between the trimmed V and J ends, which lost 0 bases and 3 bases, there was a span of 8 bases. The CDR3 loop spans 15 amino acids. The CDR3 region is CASSQSTAANEKLFF. The CDR3 coding sequence is TGTGCCAGCAGCCAATCGACAGCAGCTAATGAAAAACTGTTTTTT.

This clonotype has at least ten counts. The chain has TRBV6-5 and TRBJ2-5, with D perhaps TRBD1 (6 bases). V was pared by 4 bases and J by 5 bases, with 14 bases between. CDR1 is MNHEY and CDR2 is SVGAGI in the germline V gene. This CDR3 comprises 14 residues. The CDR3 sequence is CASSSSGARETQYF. DNA of the CDR3: TGTGCCAGCAGTTCATCAGGGGCGCGGGAGACCCAGTACTTC.

This clonotype has a count of ten or more. V is TRBV13 and J is TRBJ1-3; D not resolved. The CDR3 loop spans 12 amino acids. Between the trimmed V and J ends, which lost 3 bases and 4 bases, there was a span of 4 bases. Germline V gene sequence: CDR1 PRHDT, CDR2 FYEKMQ (reference sequence). The CDR3 DNA reads as TGTGCCAGCAGCTTGACAGGAAACACCATATATTTT. Translating gives CASSLTGNTIYF.

The sample holds a few counts of this clonotype. The V gene is TRBV30, the J gene TRBJ2-5; possibly TRBD1 or TRBD2 for D (5 bases each). V lost 7 bases and J lost 5, with 11 bases in between. From germline, CDR1 is GTSNPN and CDR2 SVGIG (reference sequence). This CDR3 has 11 amino acids. This CDR3 reads CASGGSETQYF. CDR3 bases: TGTGCCTCTGGGGGTTCTGAGACCCAGTACTTC.

This clonotype was seen many times. This chain links TRBV5-1 with TRBJ2-5; D gene ambiguous. This CDR3 spans 14 amino acids. Germline-derived CDR1 and CDR2 are SGHRS and YFSETQ. The ends were cut back, 4 bases at V and 1 base at J, with 11 bases in the middle. CDR3 sequence: CASSPDPPQETQYF. The DNA of the CDR3 is TGCGCCAGCAGCCCTGATCCACCCCAAGAGACCCAGTACTTC.

This clonotype was observed a few times. The rearrangement uses TRBV6-1 and TRBJ2-3, with a weak D call TRBD2 (5 bases). The V gene's germline CDR1 is MNHNS and CDR2 SASEGT. The CDR3 spans 16 residues. Between the trimmed V and J ends, which lost 1 base and 0 bases, there was a span of 11 bases. CDR3 amino acids: CASSEGLAPSTDTQYF. CDR3 sequence (DNA): TGTGCCAGCAGTGAAGGGCTAGCCCCTAGCACAGATACGCAGTATTTT.

This clonotype appeared many times. The CDR3 sequence is CASSLLPGLVLTDTQYF. CDR3 sequence (DNA): TGTGCCAGCAGCCTATTACCGGGACTAGTCCTCACAGATACGCAGTATTTT. The chain joins TRBV7-8 to TRBJ2-3; 8 bases are shared with TRBD2. The CDR3 has 17 residues. The V and J ends lost 5 bases and 2 bases, in that order; junction bases with no gene match: 12. CDR1 is SGHVS, CDR2 FQNEAQ, per germline.

This clonotype was detected many times. The CDR3 region is CASSPGTGFFTYEQYF. In DNA, the CDR3 is TGCGCCAGCAGCCCGGGGACAGGGTTTTTCACCTACGAGCAGTACTTC. The chain links TRBV5-1 to TRBJ2-7; 9 bases are a match to TRBD1. In germline, CDR1 is SGHRS, CDR2 YFSETQ. V lost 4 bases, J lost 2 bases, and 10 bases stayed unmatched. This CDR3 is built from 16 residues.

This clonotype was observed a handful of times. Just one base apart from a much larger clone, this may be a read error. In DNA, the CDR3 is TGCGCCAGCAGCTGGGAGCAGGGAAAGGCTGGGGCCAACGGCCTGACTTTC. Protein sequence: CASSWEQGKAGANGLTF. The V gene is TRBV5-1, the J gene TRBJ2-6; D may match TRBD1 or TRBD2 (5 bases each). Germline V gives CDR1 SGHRS, CDR2 YFSETQ. The CDR3 has 17 residues.

This clonotype showed up many times. This chain joins TRBV9 and TRBJ2-2, with 7 positions matching TRBD2. In germline, CDR1 is SGDLS, CDR2 YYNGEE. The V segment lost 2 bases and the J segment 0 bases; nucleotides outside the gene matches: 10. This CDR3 contains 18 residues. The CDR3 reads CASSVSRTSPSNTGELFF. The CDR3 DNA reads as TGTGCCAGCAGCGTTTCCCGGACTAGTCCCTCGAACACCGGGGAGCTGTTTTTT.

This clonotype was detected many times. Because the CDR3's place on the DNA is in doubt, the DNA is left out and the CDR3 is given as listed by TCRdb. This sequence joins TRBV9 and TRBJ2-1; the DNA was not used to check the table's D call, TRBD2. Germline CDR1 and CDR2: SGDLS and YYNGEE. The CDR3 is 15 amino acids in total, end residues counted. The CDR3 here is CASSVATGTSGRKFF.

This clonotype appeared many times. The V call is TRBV5-1, the J call TRBJ2-7; a possible D gene is TRBD2 (5 bases). Germline V lookup: CDR1 SGHRS, CDR2 YFSETQ. There are 14 residues in the CDR3. V was trimmed by 0 bases and J by 4 bases, leaving 11 bases between them. The CDR3 DNA reads TGCGCCAGCAGCTTGGGGGAGCAAGCTTACGAGCAGTACTTC. Protein: CASSLGEQAYEQYF.

This clonotype was detected a few times. The CDR3 sequence: CSARALGSPVWNEQFF. CDR3 nucleotide sequence: TGCAGTGCTAGAGCCCTTGGGAGTCCCGTTTGGAATGAGCAGTTCTTC. The chain carries TRBV20-1 and TRBJ2-1; a possible D gene is TRBD2 (5 bases). The CDR3 has 16 residues. In germline, CDR1 is DFQATT, CDR2 SNEGSKA (reference sequence). V lost 1 base to trimming and J lost 7 bases, with 20 bases between them.